This T cell receptor beta chain was identified during a study of identical twins. As to this clonotype: Its matching antigen is unknown.

V lost 5 bases to trimming and J lost 0 bases, with 11 bases between them. This CDR3 is 15 amino acids long. General study points: There was an excess of low generation probability in the out-of-frame alpha sequences that twins shared. Fewer insertions were carried by abundant cord blood beta clonotypes, but none was seen in memory repertoires.

All donors comprised healthy Caucasians. A universal primer site was created by template switching, with the cDNA bearing unique molecular identifiers. TCRdb reprocessed the 5' RACE reads with MiXCR, giving one entry per CDR3 protein. This sample has some 320,000 distinct CDR3 sequences; 12% occur once, and the top ten carry around 7.8%. Another study also made use of these data, one on yellow fever vaccine responses in identical twins.

The specimen sequenced was CD8+ T cells sorted from blood. The receptor's source is a woman under 30 in good health. The V and J genes are TRBV12-3 or TRBV12-4 and TRBJ1-5, with D hard to call. The CDR3 nucleotides are TGTGCCAGCAGTCCCCAGAGCAATAGCAATCAGCCCCAGCATTTT. This translates into CASSPQSNSNQPQHF.